The clone carrying this T cell receptor (beta chain) was recorded a few times. Its antigen is as yet unknown. This specimen comes from a study of identical twins. Among all donors, each was a healthy Caucasian. Carrying unique molecular identifiers, the cDNA also gained a universal primer site through template switching. TCRdb fed the 5' RACE reads into MiXCR, producing one record per CDR3 protein. Among 350,000 to 450,000 distinct CDR3 sequences listed, roughly 18% were seen once. From germline, CDR1 is LGHNA and CDR2 YSLEER. Between the trimmed V and J ends, which lost 0 bases and 5 bases, there was a span of 13 bases. This CDR3 is built from 15 residues. Study-wide points: Donors were not followed over many years; analysis was cross-sectional. Reduced insertions were recorded for abundant cord blood beta clonotypes, with no such pattern in memory repertoires.

This sequence was found in a man aged 50-59 years in good health. This chain links TRBV4-3 with TRBJ2-5; D unclear. Sequencing was carried out using naive T cells sorted from blood. In nucleotides, the CDR3 is TGCGCCAGCAGCCAAGAGTGGGTATCGCGGGAGACCCAGTACTTC. It yields the protein CASSQEWVSRETQYF.